The clone carrying this T cell receptor (beta chain) was seen many times. What it binds is unknown. The CDR3 has 14 residues. Looked up from germline, CDR1 is LGHNA and CDR2 is YNFKEQ. The trim removed 0 bases at V and 6 bases at J, leaving 5 bases unmatched. The entry originates in a study of T cell repertoires in cytomegalovirus infection. In the study overall: Shared public TCR beta signatures pointed to both CMV infection and a matching HLA type.

General study findings and limits: The study identified carriers of CMV plus the relevant HLA from cumulative public TCR beta family frequency. It was HLA-C-restricted CMV-specific TCR beta clonotypes that dominated the response ex vivo.

MiXCR, run by TCRdb on the reads, gives a single entry per CDR3 protein. The repertoire holds 480,000 or so distinct CDR3 sequences, approximately 10% seen once, with roughly 10% in the top ten. The J gene is TRBJ2-7, the V gene TRBV4-2; 7 bases fit TRBD1. The sample taken for sequencing was PBMCs. The receptor was isolated from a human donor in good health (CMV status not recorded). Some clones in this sample may be carry-over from other donors' samples. CDR3 nucleotide sequence: TGTGCCAGCAGCCAAGATCAGCAGGGGGTCGAGCAGTACTTC. Protein product: CASSQDQQGVEQYF.